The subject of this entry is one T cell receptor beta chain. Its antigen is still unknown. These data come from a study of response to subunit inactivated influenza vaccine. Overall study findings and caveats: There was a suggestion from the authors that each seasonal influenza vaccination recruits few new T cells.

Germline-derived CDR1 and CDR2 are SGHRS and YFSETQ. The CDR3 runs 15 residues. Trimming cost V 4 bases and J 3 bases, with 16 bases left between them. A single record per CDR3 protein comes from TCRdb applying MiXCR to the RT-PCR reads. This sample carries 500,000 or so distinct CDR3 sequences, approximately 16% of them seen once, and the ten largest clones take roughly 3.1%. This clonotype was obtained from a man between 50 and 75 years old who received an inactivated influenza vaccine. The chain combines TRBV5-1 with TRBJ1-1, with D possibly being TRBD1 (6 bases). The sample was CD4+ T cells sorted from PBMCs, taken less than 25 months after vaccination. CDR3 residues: CASSHLAGDYTEAFF. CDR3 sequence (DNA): TGCGCCAGCAGCCATTTGGCAGGGGACTACACTGAAGCTTTCTTT. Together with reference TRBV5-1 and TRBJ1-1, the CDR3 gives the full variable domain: KAGVTQTPRYLIKTRGQQVTLSCSPISGHRSVSWYQQTPGQGLQFLFEYFSETQRNKGNFPGRFSGRQFSNSRSEMNVSTLELGDSALYLCASSHLAGDYTEAFFGQGTRLTVV.